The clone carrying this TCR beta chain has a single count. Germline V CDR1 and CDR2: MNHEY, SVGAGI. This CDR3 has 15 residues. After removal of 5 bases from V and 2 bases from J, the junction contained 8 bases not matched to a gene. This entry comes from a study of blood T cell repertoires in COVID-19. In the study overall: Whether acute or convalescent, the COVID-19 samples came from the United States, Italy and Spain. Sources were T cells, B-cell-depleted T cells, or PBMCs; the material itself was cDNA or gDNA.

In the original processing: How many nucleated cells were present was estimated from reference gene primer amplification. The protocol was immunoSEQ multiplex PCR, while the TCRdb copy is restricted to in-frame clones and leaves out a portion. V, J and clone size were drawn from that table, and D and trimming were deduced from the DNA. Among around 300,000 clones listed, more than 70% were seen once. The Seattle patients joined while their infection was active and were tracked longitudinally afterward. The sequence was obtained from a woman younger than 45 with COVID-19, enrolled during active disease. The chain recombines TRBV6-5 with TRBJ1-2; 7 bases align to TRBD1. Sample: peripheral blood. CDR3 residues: CASSRGTEINYGYTF. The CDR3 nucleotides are TGTGCCAGCAGTAGGGGGACAGAGATAAACTATGGCTACACCTTC.